The 27 T cell receptor beta chains reported below all come from one sample, sequenced in a study of CXCR3-negative and CXCR3-positive naive CD8 T cells. Libraries of TRB cDNA were made by 5' RACE and carried UMIs. TCRdb reprocessed the 5' RACE reads; each CDR3 protein has one entry and no DNA is given. The sample's table shows around 24,000 distinct CDR3 sequences. The sample comprised naive CXCR3- CD8+ T cells from blood. Subset of the sample: CD45RO-CCR7+CD27+CD95- naive CD8+ T cells lacking CXCR3 (TNR3-). The source of these receptors is a human donor in good health. Some clones in this sample may be carry-over from other donors' samples.

V usage is TRBV29-1 and J usage is TRBJ2-7; the D call from TCRdb, TRBD2, cannot be confirmed without DNA. This CDR3 contains 12 residues. Germline V CDR1 and CDR2: SQVTM, ANQGSEA. CDR3 residues: CSVPGTSGEQYF.

J is TRBJ2-1 and V is TRBV29-1; TCRdb's D call of TRBD2 is untestable without DNA. Germline loops: CDR1 SQVTM, CDR2 ANQGSEA. This CDR3 spans 15 amino acids. Here the CDR3 reads CSVDGAGEYYNEQFF.

The rearrangement joins TRBV9 to TRBJ2-5. The CDR3 consists of 12 residues. From germline, CDR1 is SGDLS and CDR2 YYNGEE. CDR3: CASKIAQETQYF.

The chain employs TRBV29-1 and TRBJ2-7; TCRdb's assignment of TRBD1 cannot be checked, as there is no DNA. The CDR3 loop spans 12 amino acids. Germline V gene sequence: CDR1 SQVTM, CDR2 ANQGSEA. The CDR3 here is CSVEGPSYEQYF.

The chain combines TRBV28 with TRBJ2-1; TCRdb selects TRBD1, and the lack of DNA leaves this call unchecked. Germline CDR1 and CDR2: MDHEN and SYDVKM. The CDR3 totals 15 residues. Here the CDR3 reads CASTPGGREYNEQFF.

This rearrangement joins TRBV7-3 to TRBJ2-1; the D call of TRBD1 rests on TCRdb alone, since no DNA is present to check it. The germline V gene encodes CDR1 SGHTA and CDR2 FQGTGA. This CDR3 comprises 12 residues. The CDR3 is CASSFPGYEQFF.

This chain connects TRBV7-6 to TRBJ2-7; no DNA is available, so the TRBD1 call from TCRdb remains unchecked. Germline V CDR1 and CDR2: SGHVS, FNYEAQ. This CDR3 spans 16 amino acids. CDR3 region: CASSPGGGQSSYEQYF.

The chain carries TRBV7-6 and TRBJ1-1; the D gene TCRdb calls, TRBD1, cannot be checked with no DNA. CDR1 is SGHVS and CDR2 is FNYEAQ in the germline V gene. The CDR3 contains 13 residues. The CDR3: CASSRTGGTEAFF.

The chain is built from TRBV20-1 and TRBJ1-5; the D gene TCRdb calls, TRBD1, cannot be checked with no DNA. The V gene's germline CDR1 is DFQATT and CDR2 SNEGSKA (reference sequence). The CDR3 contains 13 residues. The chain's CDR3 is CSAGWGQDQPQHF.

The rearrangement joins TRBV11-3 to TRBJ2-3; without DNA, the TCRdb call of TRBD1 cannot be checked. From germline, CDR1 is SGHNT and CDR2 YENEEA. CDR3 length equals 15 residues. The chain's CDR3 is CASSLGTANTDTQYF.

The chain combines TRBV5-1 with TRBJ2-2; lacking DNA, the TRBD1 call made by TCRdb goes unchecked. This CDR3 contains 16 residues. Germline loops: CDR1 SGHRS, CDR2 YFSETQ. Here the CDR3 reads CASSSGQGAMAGELFF.

The chain joins TRBV14 to TRBJ2-3; the D gene TCRdb calls, TRBD1, cannot be checked with no DNA. CDR3 length: 16 residues. CDR1 is SGHDN, CDR2 FVKESK, per germline. CDR3 sequence reads: CASSHAGGGRTDTQYF. The variable domain in full, with the rest retrieved from reference TRBV14 and TRBJ2-3, is EAGVTQFPSHSVIEKGQTVTLRCDPISGHDNLYWYRRVMGKEIKFLLHFVKESKQDESGMPNNRFLAERTGGTYSTLKVQPAELEDSGVYFCASSHAGGGRTDTQYFGPGTRLTVL.

The rearrangement joins TRBV9 to TRBJ2-3; the D call of TRBD1 rests on TCRdb alone, since no DNA is present to check it. Germline CDR1 is SGDLS and CDR2 is YYNGEE. The length of the CDR3 is 14 residues. CDR3 protein: CASKRTETTDTQYF.

The chain employs TRBV10-3 and TRBJ1-6. Per germline, CDR1 ENHRY and CDR2 SYGVKD. The CDR3 is made up of 14 amino acids. The chain's CDR3 is CAISESEENSPLHF.

The chain couples TRBV6-2 or TRBV6-3 to TRBJ2-7; no DNA is available, so the TRBD2 call from TCRdb remains unchecked. The V gene's germline CDR1 is MNHEY and CDR2 SVGEGT. The CDR3 is 18 residues long. CDR3 sequence reads: CASSLPSRLAAASYEQYF.

This sequence joins TRBV19 and TRBJ2-3. CDR3 size: 12 residues. From germline, CDR1 is LNHDA and CDR2 SQIVND (reference sequence). CDR3 loop: CASSIGTDTQYF.

The chain has TRBV29-1 and TRBJ2-5; TCRdb's D gene call, TRBD1, goes unchecked for lack of DNA. This CDR3 comprises 14 residues. Looked up from germline, CDR1 is SQVTM and CDR2 is ANQGSEA. This CDR3 reads CSVGQTPPGETQYF. The variable domain in full, with the rest retrieved from reference TRBV29-1 and TRBJ2-5, is SAVISQKPSRDICQRGTSLTIQCQVDSQVTMMFWYRQQPGQSLTLIATANQGSEATYESGFVIDKFPISRPNLTFSTLTVSNMSPEDSSIYLCSVGQTPPGETQYFGPGTRLLVL.

This chain links TRBV5-1 with TRBJ2-7; TCRdb's D call, TRBD1, is unchecked because there is no DNA. Germline CDR1 SGHRS, CDR2 YFSETQ. The CDR3 has 16 amino acids. CDR3: CASSLSGQGPSYEQYF. Complete variable domain (other parts from reference TRBV5-1 and TRBJ2-7): KAGVTQTPRYLIKTRGQQVTLSCSPISGHRSVSWYQQTPGQGLQFLFEYFSETQRNKGNFPGRFSGRQFSNSRSEMNVSTLELGDSALYLCASSLSGQGPSYEQYFGPGTRLTVT.

The rearrangement uses TRBV20-1 and TRBJ2-7; checking the TCRdb D call of TRBD1 is not possible without DNA. Germline V lookup: CDR1 DFQATT, CDR2 SNEGSKA (reference sequence). This CDR3 contains 21 residues. The CDR3: CSAPGEDQGAFPLLKSYEQYF.

The J gene is TRBJ2-7, the V gene TRBV27; TCRdb calls TRBD2, which cannot be checked without DNA. The germline gives CDR1 MNHEY, CDR2 SMNVEV (reference sequence). The CDR3 is 14 amino acids. The CDR3 reads CASSSPGLDYEQYF.

The genes are TRBV9 and TRBJ2-7; lacking DNA, the TRBD1 call made by TCRdb goes unchecked. Germline V gives CDR1 SGDLS, CDR2 YYNGEE. This CDR3 has 14 residues. CDR3 loop: CASSVASGEDEQYF. The variable domain in full, completed from reference TRBV9 and TRBJ2-7, reads DSGVTQTPKHLITATGQRVTLRCSPRSGDLSVYWYQQSLDQGLQFLIQYYNGEERAKGNILERFSAQQFPDLHSELNLSSLELGDSALYFCASSVASGEDEQYFGPGTRLTVT.

J is TRBJ2-1 and V is TRBV28; checking the TCRdb D call of TRBD2 is not possible without DNA. The germline gives CDR1 MDHEN, CDR2 SYDVKM. The CDR3 has 14 residues. CDR3 protein: CASTLAGSVNEQFF.

V and J are TRBV14 and TRBJ2-1; the TCRdb call, TRBD1, lacks DNA for checking. Germline CDR1 reads SGHDN; CDR2 reads FVKESK. The CDR3 has 16 residues. The chain's CDR3 is CASSQDYPPNYNEQFF.

The chain uses TRBV4-2 and TRBJ2-7; TCRdb's D gene call, TRBD1, goes unchecked for lack of DNA. Germline V gene lookup returns CDR1 LGHNA and CDR2 YNFKEQ. The CDR3 is made up of 15 amino acids. CDR3 sequence: CASSQETGGLIEQYF.

This rearrangement joins TRBV14 to TRBJ1-2; there is no DNA to check the TCRdb D call of TRBD1. The CDR3 totals 15 residues. Germline V gives CDR1 SGHDN, CDR2 FVKESK. CDR3 residues: CASSVPGTPNYGYTF.

The gene calls are TRBV28 and TRBJ2-7. Germline-derived CDR1 and CDR2 are MDHEN and SYDVKM. The CDR3 extends over 11 amino acids. The CDR3 here is CASSPSDEQYF.

The chain is built from TRBV20-1 and TRBJ2-7. Germline assignment: CDR1 DFQATT and CDR2 SNEGSKA (reference sequence). The CDR3 has 11 residues. CDR3 residues: CSARGVSEQYF.